One sample yielded the 18 T cell receptor beta chains listed below, sequenced in a study of cytomegalovirus exposure and HLA in healthy donors. Method: immunoSEQ multiplex PCR; TCRdb's copy keeps in-frame clones and lacks some. The table lists roughly 120,000 clones, approximately 88% of them singletons, with about 6% in the top ten. The sample consisted of PBMCs. These receptors originate from a woman between 18 and 30 years old in good health and CMV-seropositive.

DNA for the CDR3: TGTGCCAGCAGTTTAGCGGGATTCAGGAATGAGCAGTTCTTC. Its protein is CASSLAGFRNEQFF. V and J are TRBV27 and TRBJ2-1; D possibly corresponds to TRBD2 (6 bases). In germline, CDR1 is MNHEY, CDR2 SMNVEV (reference sequence). V lost 2 bases to trimming and J lost 7 bases, with 12 bases between them. This CDR3 region has 14 residues.

The V call is TRBV6-4, the J call TRBJ2-1, with 8 bases fitting TRBD2. V was pared by 9 bases and J by 6 bases, with 1 base of the junction left unmatched. CDR3 length: 11 residues. Germline CDR1 is MRHNA and CDR2 is SNTAGT. The DNA for the CDR3 is TGTGCCAGGGGACTAGTCAATGAGCAGTTCTTC. Its translation is CARGLVNEQFF.

The CDR3 spells CASSPVQYQETQYF. The CDR3 region has the DNA TGTGCCAGCAGCCCCGTGCAGTACCAAGAGACCCAGTACTTC. V usage is TRBV13 and J usage is TRBJ2-5; D ambiguous. Per the germline V gene, CDR1 is PRHDT and CDR2 is FYEKMQ (reference sequence). This CDR3 is 14 amino acids long. Trimming removed 5 bases at V and 0 bases at J, with 10 bases between.

A single count supports this clone. This CDR3 is CASSEALKGASSNYGYTF. The CDR3 DNA reads TGTGCCAGCAGTGAAGCGCTAAAGGGGGCATCCTCTAACTATGGCTACACCTTC. This chain uses TRBV6-1 with TRBJ1-2, with 7 bases lining up with TRBD1. V shed 0 bases, J shed 0 bases, and the junction held 10 bases outside the gene matches. CDR3 length: 18 amino acids. CDR1 and CDR2 (germline): MNHNS, SASEGT.

J is TRBJ2-3 and V is TRBV6-1; D might be TRBD1 (5 bases). Trimming removed 0 bases at V and 4 bases at J, with 17 bases between. There are 17 residues in the CDR3. CDR1 and CDR2 (germline): MNHNS, SASEGT. The chain's CDR3 is CASSEALDSAAPDTQYF. CDR3 nucleotide sequence: TGTGCCAGCAGTGAAGCTCTCGACAGTGCCGCCCCAGATACGCAGTATTTT.

V usage is TRBV30 and J usage is TRBJ2-1; maybe TRBD2 (7 bases). Germline lookup yields CDR1 GTSNPN and CDR2 SVGIG (reference sequence). Trimming shortened V by 5 bases and J by 9 bases, and 17 bases separated the two germline ends. The CDR3 totals 13 residues. The CDR3 DNA reads as TGTGCCTGGGAGGGGGGGGCCTGGGGTGAGCAGTTCTTC. It translates to CAWEGGAWGEQFF.

This clone appeared once. The gene calls are TRBV10-1 and TRBJ2-7; D is perhaps TRBD1 (6 bases). The CDR3 runs to 15 residues. V was pared by 0 bases and J by 2 bases, with 11 bases between. CDR1 WNHNN and CDR2 SYGVQD come from the germline V gene (reference sequence). The CDR3 sequence: CASSESGTLTYEQYF. CDR3 in DNA: TGCGCCAGCAGTGAGTCCGGGACACTTACCTACGAGCAGTACTTC.

The chain employs TRBV5-6 and TRBJ1-2; 9 bases map to TRBD1. The V segment lost 0 bases and the J segment 3 bases; nucleotides outside the gene matches: 6. Germline V gene sequence: CDR1 SGHDT, CDR2 YYEEEE. CDR3 length: 16 amino acids. The CDR3 reads CASSLGGTGYDYGYTF. The CDR3, as DNA: TGTGCCAGCAGCTTGGGAGGGACAGGGTATGACTATGGCTACACCTTC.

The chain couples TRBV6-5 to TRBJ2-7, with unresolved D. Germline CDR1 MNHEY, CDR2 SVGAGI. This CDR3 spans 13 amino acids. Trimming took off 3 bases at V and 3 bases at J, with 9 bases between the two ends. As DNA, the CDR3 is TGTGCCAGCAGTTATACCCTATTCTACGAGCAGTACTTC. It is translated as CASSYTLFYEQYF.

The chain's CDR3 is CASSLGAGGAGANVLTF. In DNA, the CDR3 is TGTGCCAGCAGCTTAGGAGCGGGGGGTGCTGGGGCCAACGTCCTGACTTTC. The chain is built from TRBV7-9 and TRBJ2-6; 9 nucleotides agree with TRBD2. Germline V gene data show CDR1 as SEHNR and CDR2 as FQNEAQ (reference sequence). This CDR3 contains 17 residues. With 1 base clipped from V and 2 bases from J, the junction kept 3 bases outside the gene matches.

The CDR3, as DNA: TGTGCCAGCAGCGTAAGAAGCGAGGGTGGCTACACCTTC. Its translation is CASSVRSEGGYTF. The rearrangement joins TRBV9 to TRBJ1-2; D gene unclear. Trimming cost V 1 base and J 7 bases, with 11 bases left between them. The CDR3 contains 13 residues. Germline CDR1 and CDR2: SGDLS and YYNGEE.

This clone turned up a few times. The CDR3 loop is CASSLNSRGGELFF. Written as DNA, the CDR3 is TGTGCCAGCAGCTTAAACAGCCGGGGCGGGGAGCTGTTTTTT. This chain connects TRBV7-2 to TRBJ2-2; possibly TRBD2 for D (5 bases). The germline V and J ends were trimmed by 2 bases and 7 bases, with 11 bases remaining between them. CDR1 SGHTA and CDR2 FQGNSA come from the germline V gene. CDR3 size: 14 residues.

V and J are TRBV6-1 and TRBJ2-1, with D possibly TRBD1 on 5 matching bases. Trimming took 6 bases from V and 5 from J, leaving 14 bases between them. The germline CDR1 and CDR2 sequences are MNHNS and SASEGT. The CDR3 has 14 residues. The DNA for the CDR3 is TGTGCCAGCAGGATCTACAGGACCGACAATGAGCAGTTCTTC. Its protein is CASRIYRTDNEQFF.

The V and J genes are TRBV2 and TRBJ2-3, with 9 bases matching TRBD2. V trimming: 6 bases; J trimming: 5 bases; junction bases outside the gene matches: 6. CDR1 is SNHLY, CDR2 FYNNEI, per germline. The CDR3 covers 14 residues. The CDR3 is CASSLSGGVDTQYF. DNA of the CDR3: TGTGCCAGCAGCCTTAGCGGGGGTGTAGATACGCAGTATTTT. Based on the CDR3 plus reference TRBV2 and TRBJ2-3, the full variable domain is EPEVTQTPSHQVTQMGQEVILRCVPISNHLYFYWYRQILGQKVEFLVSFYNNEISEKSEIFDDQFSVERPDGSNFTLKIRSTKLEDSAMYFCASSLSGGVDTQYFGPGTRLTVL.

This chain links TRBV18 with TRBJ2-7; TRBD2 agrees at 8 bases. Per germline, CDR1 KGHSH and CDR2 LQKENI. The CDR3 has 16 amino acids. V shed 6 bases, J shed 2 bases, and the junction held 12 bases outside the gene matches. This CDR3 reads CASSRSRLATTYEQYF. The CDR3 coding sequence is TGTGCCAGCTCCCGTTCCCGACTAGCGACAACCTACGAGCAGTACTTC.

In its sample, this clone was seen many times. The chain has TRBV6-1 and TRBJ1-1, with D unclear. This CDR3 spans 14 amino acids. Germline V gene data show CDR1 as MNHNS and CDR2 as SASEGT. This chain's CDR3 is CGVDVGKASTEAFF. The CDR3 DNA is TGTGGAGTAGATGTAGGTAAAGCTAGCACTGAAGCTTTCTTT.

The chain recombines TRBV7-8 with TRBJ2-3, with 11 nucleotides matching TRBD2. Germline-derived CDR1 and CDR2 are SGHVS and FQNEAQ. The CDR3 extends over 16 amino acids. V lost 4 bases, J lost 5 bases, and 8 bases stayed unmatched. The CDR3: CASSSLLAGVGDTQYF. The DNA for the CDR3 is TGTGCCAGCAGCTCCCTACTAGCGGGAGTAGGAGATACGCAGTATTTT. Based on the CDR3 plus reference TRBV7-8 and TRBJ2-3, the full variable domain is GAGVSQSPRYKVAKRGQDVALRCDPISGHVSLFWYQQALGQGPEFLTYFQNEAQLDKSGLPSDRFFAERPEGSVSTLKIQRTQQEDSAVYLCASSSLLAGVGDTQYFGPGTRLTVL.

This sequence joins TRBV7-8 and TRBJ1-5, with TRBD1 matching 7 bases. Germline V CDR1 and CDR2: SGHVS, FQNEAQ. CDR3 size: 14 residues. With 4 bases clipped from V and 6 bases from J, the junction kept 6 bases outside the gene matches. Here the CDR3 reads CASSSLQGSQPQHF. The CDR3 region has the DNA TGTGCCAGCAGCTCATTACAGGGGTCTCAGCCCCAGCATTTT.